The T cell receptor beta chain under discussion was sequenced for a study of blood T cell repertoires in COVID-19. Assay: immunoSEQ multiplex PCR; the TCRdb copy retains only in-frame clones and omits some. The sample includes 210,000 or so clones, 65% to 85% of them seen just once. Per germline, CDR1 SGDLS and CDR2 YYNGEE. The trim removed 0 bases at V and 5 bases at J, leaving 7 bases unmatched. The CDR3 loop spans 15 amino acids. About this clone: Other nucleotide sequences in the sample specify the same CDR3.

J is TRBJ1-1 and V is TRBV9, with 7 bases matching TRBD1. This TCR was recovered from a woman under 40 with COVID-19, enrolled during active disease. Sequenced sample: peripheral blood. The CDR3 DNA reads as TGTGCCAGCAGCGTAGAGGCAGGGGGTTGGACTGAAGCTTTCTTT. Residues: CASSVEAGGWTEAFF.